The T cell receptor (beta chain) under discussion was sequenced for a study of blood T cell repertoires in COVID-19 (dated by TCRdb to the early 2020s). For context, the study as a whole: Samples from collaborators originated in the United States, Italy and Spain and spanned both the acute and convalescent phases of COVID-19. The prospective study material was composed of cDNA or gDNA derived from T cells, B-cell-depleted T cells, or PBMCs. Subjects who had been exposed to COVID-19, were actively infected with it, or had recovered from it provided the deeply sampled blood TCRbeta repertoires that made up the dataset. The repertoires were made available in a free public database intended to serve as a resource for research on the immune response to SARS-CoV-2. Samples were obtained from the ongoing ImmuneRACE study (first 160 participants) and from about 1,300 subjects provided by 6 global collaborators. Sample metadata almost always included a de-identified subject ID, COVID-19 status, age in years and sex. Where HLA class I and class II types were available, the types were taken from metadata supplied by the sample provider, not from assay-based typing.

As to this clone: No antigen is known for it. The record has no base qualities; no much larger clone is one base away.

Another Seattle source contributed samples from volunteer blood donors who had recovered from COVID-19. Whole blood was collected in K2EDTA tubes by collaborating institutions according to the institutions' own protocols. For TCRbeta analysis, collaborators shipped samples as frozen whole blood, isolated PBMCs, or DNA extracted from either of those sample types. The immunoSEQ Assay, a bias-controlled multiplex PCR, was used to amplify TCRbeta CDR3 regions from genomic DNA. The authors' analysis ran thus. The number of nucleated cells in each sample was estimated from the amplification of reference gene primers within the assay. Sequence reads were collapsed and filtered to measure the absolute abundance of every unique TCRbeta CDR3 rearrangement. For each sample, productive Simpson clonality was calculated by taking the square root of Simpson's diversity index across productive rearrangements. What TCRdb holds here is the immuneACCESS table cut down to in-frame rearrangements. Part of the clones is not present; checked against another copy, under half of the missing clones reflect an unresolved V gene, and the others are unexplained. Clone size and the V and J calls come from that table; the DNA yielded D and trimming. The sample table holds roughly 280,000 clones, of which less than 90% were seen once. Jointly, the top ten make up over 4.5% of the sample.

General findings and caveats noted by the study authors: How much clinical and demographic metadata was included differed by source and by participant, and the metadata was provided uncurated.

The TCR originated in a man aged 55 to 70 who had recovered from COVID-19. Sequencing input: peripheral blood.

The CDR3 reads as follows: CASSLGGGLAGELFF. The nucleotides read TGTGCCAGCAGCTTAGGAGGGGGCCTGGCCGGGGAGCTGTTTTTT. The V and J segments used are TRBV7-3 and TRBJ2-2; a tentative D match to TRBD1 spans 7 bases. From the germline V gene, CDR1 is SGHTA and CDR2 is FQGTGA. There are 15 amino acids in the CDR3, from cysteine to phenylalanine inclusive. CDR3 DNA is the only sequence kept; it has 45 bases, read in frame from the first base. V loses 2 bases, J loses 6 bases, and the germline ends lie 13 bases apart.